This T cell receptor (beta chain) was identified during a study of blood T cell repertoires in COVID-19. The V gene lost 8 bases and the J gene lost 6 bases, with 17 bases spanning the gap. From germline, CDR1 is SGHAT and CDR2 FQNNGV. The CDR3 has 13 residues. Measured with immunoSEQ multiplex PCR; TCRdb has only the in-frame clones, and not every one. The sample carries 90,000 to 120,000 clones, about three quarters recorded once. The sequence was collected from a man between 65 and 79 years old with acute or convalescent COVID-19. Material for sequencing was peripheral blood. J is TRBJ2-7 and V is TRBV11-2, with D hard to call. The CDR3: CASEKLPGSEQYF. The CDR3 region has the DNA TGTGCCAGCGAGAAACTACCCGGAAGCGAGCAGTACTTC.